This T cell receptor beta chain comes out of a study of monozygotic twins with cystic fibrosis. The method was immunoSEQ multiplex PCR; TCRdb's version includes in-frame clones alone and lacks a portion of them. Of roughly 28,000 clones detected, approximately 86% appear once; the ten largest clones hold roughly 0.9%. The sequence derives from a girl aged 2 to 9 with cystic fibrosis. The sequencing sample was made of blood.

CDR3 in amino acids: CSAEGFGYEAFF. The CDR3 DNA reads as TGCAGCGCTGAGGGGTTTGGGTATGAAGCTTTCTTT. The chain joins TRBV29-1 to TRBJ1-1; a weak D match, TRBD1 (5 bases). V shed 7 bases and J shed 7 bases, with 16 bases lying between them. Germline CDR1 is SQVTM and CDR2 is ANQGSEA. The CDR3 consists of 12 residues.